The 16 T cell receptor beta chains below come from one sample, sequenced in a study of technical replicates of blood from four donors. Assay: immunoSEQ multiplex PCR; the TCRdb copy retains only in-frame clones and omits some. This table holds 80,000 or so clones, approximately 96% found once. The sample comprised T cells isolated from PBMCs. These receptors were taken from a human donor in good health.

The chain combines TRBV6-6 with TRBJ2-2; D unresolved. V gave up 4 bases and J gave up 1 base, with 13 bases separating them. There are 16 residues in the CDR3. Germline V gene sequence: CDR1 MNHNY, CDR2 SVGAGI (reference sequence). The CDR3 loop reads CASSFLQSQNTGELFF. The CDR3 DNA sequence: TGTGCCAGCAGTTTCCTACAGAGCCAGAACACCGGGGAGCTGTTTTTT.

This sequence joins TRBV5-1 and TRBJ2-7; possibly TRBD2 for D (5 bases). The CDR3 loop spans 14 amino acids. Germline assignment: CDR1 SGHRS and CDR2 YFSETQ. V dropped 0 bases and J dropped 7 bases, with 14 bases sitting between them. CDR3 DNA sequence: TGCGCCAGCAGCTTGGGCCGGGGTAATGAGGAGCAGTACTTC. Protein sequence: CASSLGRGNEEQYF.

This clone showed up just a few times. The J gene is TRBJ2-1, the V gene TRBV5-4, with 9 bases matching TRBD2. J gave up 6 bases and V 5 bases, and 6 bases lay outside the gene matches. This CDR3 is built from 14 residues. CDR1 and CDR2 (germline): SGHNT, YYREEE (reference sequence). The CDR3 bases are TGTGCCAGCAGTTCCGGGACTAGCAGCAATGAGCAGTTCTTC. Translation gives CASSSGTSSNEQFF.

The chain is built from TRBV2 and TRBJ2-3; no firm D call. CDR1 is SNHLY, CDR2 FYNNEI, per germline. The length of the CDR3 is 15 residues. With 3 bases removed from V and 1 base from J, the gap between germline ends came to 11 bases. The CDR3: CASSDEPSGTDTQYF. CDR3 nucleotides: TGTGCCAGCAGTGATGAGCCATCTGGCACAGATACGCAGTATTTT.

The chain has TRBV19 and TRBJ2-7; D uncertain. The CDR3 length is 15 residues. The ends were cut back, 5 bases at V and 5 bases at J, with 19 bases in the middle. The V gene's germline CDR1 is LNHDA and CDR2 SQIVND (reference sequence). CDR3 bases: TGTGCCAGTAGTTCAACCGGGTCCTTAAGCAACGAGCAGTACTTC. It yields the protein CASSSTGSLSNEQYF.

The chain combines TRBV6-5 with TRBJ1-2; the match to TRBD1 covers 8 bases. Germline CDR1 is MNHEY and CDR2 is SVGAGI. The junction had 4 bases not matched to a gene; V was cut back by 0 bases and J by 4 bases. CDR3 size: 15 residues. CDR3 DNA sequence: TGTGCCAGCAGTTACTCGGGCAGGGGGCCCTATGGCTACACCTTC. Its protein product is CASSYSGRGPYGYTF.

This CDR3 is CASSFPGQGGYGYTF. The CDR3 coding sequence is TGTGCCAGCAGCTTTCCGGGACAGGGTGGTTATGGCTACACCTTC. This rearrangement joins TRBV5-6 to TRBJ1-2; 9 bases are shared with TRBD1. The CDR3 has 15 residues. V trimming: 2 bases; J trimming: 5 bases; junction bases outside the gene matches: 7. CDR1 and CDR2 from the germline V gene are SGHDT and YYEEEE. Filled out from reference TRBV5-6 and TRBJ1-2, the complete variable domain reads DAGVTQSPTHLIKTRGQQVTLRCSPKSGHDTVSWYQQALGQGPQFIFQYYEEEERQRGNFPDRFSGHQFPNYSSELNVNALLLGDSALYLCASSFPGQGGYGYTFGSGTRLTVV.

The V call is TRBV7-2, the J call TRBJ2-1, with 9 bases identical to TRBD2. In germline, CDR1 is SGHTA, CDR2 FQGNSA. Unmatched junction bases numbered 9, after V lost 1 base and J lost 5 bases. There are 17 residues in the CDR3. The DNA of the CDR3 is TGTGCCAGCAGCTTAGTCCAGCGGGAGGCCATAAACAATGAGCAGTTCTTC. Translation: CASSLVQREAINNEQFF.

The chain has TRBV7-8 and TRBJ1-1; D uncertain. V shed 3 bases and J shed 4 bases, with 9 bases lying between them. The CDR3 length is 13 residues. CDR1 is SGHVS and CDR2 is FQNEAQ in the germline V gene. CDR3 nucleotides: TGTGCCAGCAGCTTCCGGGTCGGCACTGAAGCTTTCTTT. As protein: CASSFRVGTEAFF.

The chain employs TRBV6-1 and TRBJ2-7; possible D gene TRBD2, 5 bases. V shed 5 bases and J shed 3 bases, with 17 bases lying between them. Germline CDR1 MNHNS, CDR2 SASEGT. The CDR3 is 15 residues long. CDR3 coding DNA: TGTGCCAGCAGTCAGAAACTAGGCAGCTTCTACGAGCAGTACTTC. It codes for CASSQKLGSFYEQYF.

The chain couples TRBV5-1 to TRBJ2-7; no reliable D call. CDR1 and CDR2 from the germline V gene are SGHRS and YFSETQ. Trimming stripped 4 bases from V and 3 bases from J, with 11 bases between. The CDR3 sequence is 13 residues long. In nucleotides, the CDR3 is TGCGCCAGCAGCGGCAGGCCTAACTACGAGCAGTACTTC. Its protein product is CASSGRPNYEQYF.

The chain carries TRBV30 and TRBJ2-1, with 13 bases matching TRBD2. The ends lost 7 bases at V and 8 bases at J; junction bases unmatched: 5. The germline V gene encodes CDR1 GTSNPN and CDR2 SVGIG (reference sequence). The CDR3 runs to 13 residues. The CDR3 DNA is TGTGCCTTGACTAGCGGGAGGATCTATGAGCAGTTCTTC. It yields the protein CALTSGRIYEQFF.

The genes are TRBV9 and TRBJ1-4; D unresolved. CDR1 and CDR2 (germline): SGDLS, YYNGEE. Trimming cost V 0 bases and J 10 bases, with 10 bases left between them. This CDR3 is built from 13 residues. CDR3 sequence: CASSVDGRGKLFF. The CDR3 DNA reads as TGTGCCAGCAGCGTAGACGGCAGAGGAAAACTGTTTTTT. Variable domain in full (rest from reference TRBV9 and TRBJ1-4): DSGVTQTPKHLITATGQRVTLRCSPRSGDLSVYWYQQSLDQGLQFLIQYYNGEERAKGNILERFSAQQFPDLHSELNLSSLELGDSALYFCASSVDGRGKLFFGSGTQLSVL.

The chain couples TRBV9 to TRBJ2-3; 7 positions match TRBD2. Germline CDR1 reads SGDLS; CDR2 reads YYNGEE. V lost 0 bases to trimming and J lost 0 bases; unmatched junction nucleotides: 4. This CDR3 contains 16 residues. CDR3 nucleotide sequence: TGTGCCAGCAGCGTAGTTGCACTAGCGAGCACAGATACGCAGTATTTT. Translation: CASSVVALASTDTQYF.

The rearrangement joins TRBV7-9 to TRBJ2-1; 7 nucleotides match TRBD2. Germline values: CDR1 SEHNR, CDR2 FQNEAQ (reference sequence). V lost 2 bases, J lost 3 bases, and 7 bases stayed unmatched. The CDR3 has 16 amino acids. The CDR3 nucleotides read TGTGCCAGCAGCTTAAGGGACTACTCTTTCTACAATGAGCAGTTCTTC. It yields the protein CASSLRDYSFYNEQFF.

DNA for the CDR3: TGCGCCAGCAGCCGAGGATTAGAGATACTCAACAATGAGCAGTTCTTC. This translates into CASSRGLEILNNEQFF. The chain recombines TRBV4-1 with TRBJ2-1; no definite D call. CDR3 size: 16 residues. Germline V CDR1 and CDR2: MGHRA, YSYEKL. Deletions cut 4 bases from V and 5 bases from J, with 18 bases between.